Listed below are T cell receptor beta chains from one sample, sequenced in a study of cytomegalovirus exposure and HLA in healthy donors. Only in-frame clones appear in the TCRdb table, and some are missing; sequencing was by immunoSEQ multiplex PCR. Found here are around 64,000 clones, around 86% of them singletons; the top ten hold over 8.5%. Sequenced input: PBMCs. These receptors were obtained from a female donor in good health and CMV-seronegative. CDR3s include the opening cysteine and the closing phenylalanine or tryptophan. D genes are given only for firm matches. Clone size is given for some rows only: seen once, a few or many times, or a class if the clone is expanded.

j_call	d_call	clone_size	v_call	cdr3_nt	cdr3_aa
TRBJ2-7	TRBD2	-	TRBV28	TGTGCCAGCACCCCGCCTAGCGGGAGAGCCTACGAGCAGTACTTC	CASTPPSGRAYEQYF
TRBJ2-5	TRBD1	-	TRBV7-9	TGTGCCAGCAGCCAGAATGGACAGGGCCAAGAGACCCAGTACTTC	CASSQNGQGQETQYF
TRBJ2-4	TRBD2	-	TRBV5-1	TGCGCCAGCAGTCTTACTAGCGTTAAAAACATTCAGTACTTC	CASSLTSVKNIQYF
TRBJ2-5	-	-	TRBV28	TGTGCCAGCAGTTTGTCCGGGGGTGAGAGACCCCAGTACTTC	CASSLSGGERPQYF
TRBJ2-5	-	-	TRBV18	TGTGCCAGCTCATCGGGGGTACAAGAGACCCAGTACTTC	CASSSGVQETQYF
TRBJ2-7	TRBD2	-	TRBV5-1	TGCGCCAGCAGCACCCGCAGCGGGAGTACCTACGAGCAGTACTTC	CASSTRSGSTYEQYF
TRBJ2-1	-	once	TRBV9	TGTGCCAGCGGACGGCAGGGGTTCAATGAGCAGTTCTTC	CASGRQGFNEQFF
TRBJ1-1	TRBD1	-	TRBV18	TGTGCCAGCTCGCAAAGACAGGGCTTGGTGAACACTGAAGCTTTCTTT	CASSQRQGLVNTEAFF
TRBJ2-3	-	once	TRBV10-3	TGTGCCATCAGTGAGTCGGGGGCTCCGGATACGCAGTATTTT	CAISESGAPDTQYF
TRBJ1-4	-	once	TRBV28	TGTGCCAGCACCCCCACAGGGTATGAAAAACTGTTTTTT	CASTPTGYEKLFF
TRBJ2-1	-	-	TRBV27	TGTGCCAGCAGCCCCACTAGTATTGAGCAGTTCTTC	CASSPTSIEQFF
TRBJ2-5	TRBD2	-	TRBV19	TGTGCCAGTAGTATAACGGGGGGACAAGAGACCCAGTACTTC	CASSITGGQETQYF
TRBJ2-3	TRBD1	-	TRBV18	TGTGCCAGCTCACCAGGGACAGGGGGCGCAGATACGCAGTATTTT	CASSPGTGGADTQYF
TRBJ2-4	-	-	TRBV19	TGTGCCAGTAGTACTCGACAGGGAGGCAACATTCAGTACTTC	CASSTRQGGNIQYF
TRBJ1-1	-	once	TRBV27	TGTGCCAGCAGTTTAGGAGGAATCACTGAAGCTTTCTTT	CASSLGGITEAFF
TRBJ2-5	-	-	TRBV7-8	TGTGCCAGCAGCTTAGGGAACCCGACGGGGGAGACCCAGTACTTC	CASSLGNPTGETQYF
TRBJ2-1	-	-	TRBV27	TGTGCCAGCAGTTTATCGGAGCAGCGCTACAATGAGCAGTTCTTC	CASSLSEQRYNEQFF
TRBJ2-7	-	-	TRBV27	TGTGCCAGCAGTTTAGCAGGGAGGCCCTACGAGCAGTACTTC	CASSLAGRPYEQYF
TRBJ2-7	-	-	TRBV12-1	TGTGCCAGCAGCTCCCCTACAGGGGGCACGAGTTACGAGCAGTACTTC	CASSSPTGGTSYEQYF
TRBJ2-7	-	-	TRBV21-1	TGTGCCAGCAGCACCCGGACAGGACTCTCCTACGAGCAGTACTTC	CASSTRTGLSYEQYF
TRBJ2-3	TRBD1	-	TRBV6-4	TGTGCCAGCAGTGAAGACAGGGGGCGGGCAGATACGCAGTATTTT	CASSEDRGRADTQYF
TRBJ2-1	TRBD1	-	TRBV28	TGTGCCAGCAGTCTCCTACAGGGGAATGAGCAGTTCTTC	CASSLLQGNEQFF